These 28 T cell receptor beta chains were sequenced from one sample in a study of cytomegalovirus exposure and HLA in healthy donors. The PCR ran on 60 Vbeta and 13 Jbeta primers. TCRdb's table, derived via immunoSEQ multiplex PCR, lists solely in-frame clones and lacks some. Of nearly 110,000 clones in the sample, 70% to 80% were seen once. Sequenced: PBMCs. Source of these receptors: a young man in good health and CMV-seronegative.

A word on this clone: This sample includes further DNA sequences coding for the same CDR3. J is TRBJ1-2 and V is TRBV19; D is unresolved. This CDR3 has 12 amino acids. Trimming took 2 bases from V and 4 from J, leaving 5 bases between them. From germline, CDR1 is LNHDA and CDR2 SQIVND (reference sequence). The CDR3 DNA reads as TGTGCCAGTAGTATATCTGTCTATGGCTACACCTTC. It yields the protein CASSISVYGYTF. The entire variable domain, with the rest obtained from reference TRBV19 and TRBJ1-2, is as follows: DGGITQSPKYLFRKEGQNVTLSCEQNLNHDAMYWYRQDPGQGLRLIYYSQIVNDFQKGDIAEGYSVSREKKESFPLTVTSAQKNPTAFYLCASSISVYGYTFGSGTRLTVV.

This chain connects TRBV20-1 to TRBJ1-2; no definite D call. Per the germline V gene, CDR1 is DFQATT and CDR2 is SNEGSKA (reference sequence). The CDR3 is made up of 10 amino acids. V lost 6 bases, J lost 3 bases, and 5 bases lay in between. CDR3 in DNA: TGCAGTGCATTCTACTATGGCTACACCTTC. It encodes CSAFYYGYTF.

The rearrangement links TRBV5-1 to TRBJ1-4; D is perhaps TRBD1 (6 bases). This CDR3 has 13 amino acids. Between the trimmed V and J ends, which lost 6 bases and 10 bases, there was a span of 16 bases. Per germline, CDR1 SGHRS and CDR2 YFSETQ. Here the CDR3 DNA reads TGCGCCAGCATGGAACAGGGTGGTGGAAAACTGTTTTTT. Protein: CASMEQGGGKLFF.

The J gene is TRBJ2-7, the V gene TRBV5-1, with 8 bases aligning to TRBD1. Germline V gene data show CDR1 as SGHRS and CDR2 as YFSETQ. The CDR3 covers 13 residues. V lost 7 bases to trimming and J lost 2 bases; unmatched junction nucleotides: 5. CDR3 residues: CASRQGATYEQYF. The CDR3 DNA is TGCGCCAGCCGGCAGGGGGCTACCTACGAGCAGTACTTC.

The V call is TRBV10-3, the J call TRBJ1-3; a possible D gene is TRBD1 (6 bases). The V end lost 2 bases, the J end lost 6 bases, and 14 bases lay between the germline ends. Germline CDR1 reads ENHRY; CDR2 reads SYGVKD. This CDR3 has 15 amino acids. CDR3 amino acids: CAISEITGLENTIYF. The DNA for the CDR3 is TGTGCCATCAGTGAGATAACAGGGTTAGAAAACACCATATATTTT.

CDR3 coding DNA: TGTGCCAGCAGTACAGGGGAAGGCCAGCCCCAGCATTTT. Translated: CASSTGEGQPQHF. J is TRBJ1-5 and V is TRBV7-7; 7 nucleotides match TRBD1. V lost 6 bases to trimming and J lost 7 bases; unmatched junction nucleotides: 6. The CDR3 length is 13 residues. Germline loops: CDR1 SSHAT, CDR2 FNYEAQ (reference sequence). The whole variable domain, filled in from reference TRBV7-7 and TRBJ1-5, reads GAGVSQSPRYKVTKRGQDVTLRCDPISSHATLYWYQQALGQGPEFLTYFNYEAQPDKSGLPSDRFSAERPEGSISTLTIQRTEQRDSAMYRCASSTGEGQPQHFGDGTRLSIL.

The gene calls are TRBV2 and TRBJ2-3; the match to TRBD1 covers 8 bases. CDR3 length: 15 amino acids. Germline V gene lookup returns CDR1 SNHLY and CDR2 FYNNEI. V lost 4 bases, J lost 2 bases, and 5 bases stayed unmatched. CDR3 region: CASSVETGVTDTQYF. The CDR3 nucleotides read TGTGCCAGCAGTGTTGAGACAGGGGTCACAGATACGCAGTATTTT.

This sequence joins TRBV27 and TRBJ2-2; TRBD2 might be the D (6 bases). The germline gives CDR1 MNHEY, CDR2 SMNVEV (reference sequence). V was clipped by 3 bases and J by 7 bases, with 6 bases between them. The CDR3 has 12 amino acids. This CDR3 reads CASSLGGGELFF. CDR3 sequence (DNA): TGTGCCAGCAGTTTGGGAGGCGGGGAGCTGTTTTTT.

V is TRBV27 and J is TRBJ2-3; 9 bases line up with TRBD2. V lost 5 bases and J lost 1; bases outside the gene matches: 7. CDR1 MNHEY and CDR2 SMNVEV come from the germline V gene (reference sequence). The CDR3 runs 16 residues. CDR3 amino acids: CASSRGASGGTDTQYF. The DNA of the CDR3 is TGTGCCAGCAGTCGAGGGGCTAGCGGGGGCACAGATACGCAGTATTTT.

The rearrangement uses TRBV19 and TRBJ2-5, with D possibly TRBD1 on 5 matching bases. The J call could be wrong; TRBJ2-7 is a better fit for the DNA end. The CDR3 covers 12 residues. CDR1 is LNHDA, CDR2 SQIVND, per germline (reference sequence). CDR3 in amino acids: CASSTGRDEQYF. Written as DNA, the CDR3 is TGTGCCAGTAGTACAGGGCGCGACGAGCAGTACTTC.

The genes are TRBV5-1 and TRBJ2-2; tentatively, D is TRBD1 (6 bases). Germline lookup yields CDR1 SGHRS and CDR2 YFSETQ. Trimming left V 2 bases short and J 5 bases short, with 7 bases between. This CDR3 contains 13 residues. The CDR3 spells CASSLQGTGELFF. The CDR3 nucleotides are TGCGCCAGCAGCTTACAGGGAACCGGGGAGCTGTTTTTT.

The gene calls are TRBV6-1 and TRBJ1-2, with D perhaps matching TRBD1 (5 bases). CDR1 is MNHNS, CDR2 SASEGT, per germline. The V end was cut by 8 bases, the J end by 5 bases, with 18 bases between. The CDR3 consists of 14 residues. CDR3 loop: CASRLQGGFYGYTF. The CDR3 coding sequence is TGTGCCAGCCGGTTGCAGGGAGGATTTTATGGCTACACCTTC.

The chain combines TRBV9 with TRBJ1-6, with 7 bases that match TRBD1. Germline V lookup: CDR1 SGDLS, CDR2 YYNGEE. V was pared by 2 bases and J by 10 bases, with 6 bases of the junction left unmatched. CDR3 length equals 14 residues. The DNA for the CDR3 is TGTGCCAGCAGCGTGACAGGGAGCGACTCACCCCTCCACTTT. Its translation is CASSVTGSDSPLHF.

This chain joins TRBV2 and TRBJ2-7; D remains ambiguous. Germline CDR1 reads SNHLY; CDR2 reads FYNNEI. Between the trimmed V and J ends, which lost 2 bases and 3 bases, there was a span of 2 bases. The CDR3 runs 11 residues. CDR3 sequence: CASSELYEQYF. In nucleotides, the CDR3 is TGTGCCAGCAGTGAACTCTACGAGCAGTACTTC.

The chain is built from TRBV10-3 and TRBJ1-1, with D tentatively TRBD1 (6 bases). V was trimmed by 8 bases and J by 1 base, leaving 14 bases between them. Germline V lookup: CDR1 ENHRY, CDR2 SYGVKD. The CDR3 is made up of 14 amino acids. In nucleotides, the CDR3 is TGTGCCATCGGGTCCGGGACACCGAACACTGAAGCTTTCTTT. Its protein is CAIGSGTPNTEAFF.

This rearrangement joins TRBV2 to TRBJ2-2, with TRBD2 as a possible D gene (5 bases). The V and J ends lost 6 bases and 4 bases respectively, with 15 bases between them. This CDR3 has 15 amino acids. Germline V gene sequence: CDR1 SNHLY, CDR2 FYNNEI. The DNA of the CDR3 is TGTGCCAGCAGAAGGGTGAGAGGGCTCACCGGGGAGCTGTTTTTT. Protein sequence: CASRRVRGLTGELFF.

The V gene is TRBV7-2, the J gene TRBJ2-2, with D perhaps matching TRBD1 (6 bases). This CDR3 is built from 13 residues. V was trimmed by 5 bases and J by 5 bases, leaving 9 bases between them. Germline V gene lookup returns CDR1 SGHTA and CDR2 FQGNSA. The DNA of the CDR3 is TGTGCCAGCAGCGCCACAGGGACCGGGGAGCTGTTTTTT. This translates into CASSATGTGELFF. Based on the CDR3 plus reference TRBV7-2 and TRBJ2-2, the full variable domain is GAGVSQSPSNKVTEKGKDVELRCDPISGHTALYWYRQSLGQGLEFLIYFQGNSAPDKSGLPSDRFSAERTGGSVSTLTIQRTQQEDSAVYLCASSATGTGELFFGEGSRLTVL.

This clone was recorded a few times. The rearrangement joins TRBV4-1 to TRBJ2-5, with a tentative D call TRBD2 (5 bases). The germline V gene has CDR1 MGHRA and CDR2 YSYEKL. Trimming stripped 3 bases from V and 5 bases from J, with 13 bases between. The CDR3 loop spans 14 amino acids. CDR3 sequence (DNA): TGCGCCAGCAGCCAGACGGGATTACCGGAGACCCAGTACTTC. Translated, it gives CASSQTGLPETQYF.

This clone has just one count. The chain carries TRBV6-4 and TRBJ2-1, with 7 nucleotides matching TRBD1. Losses at the gene ends were 3 bases for V and 4 bases for J; bases not matched to a gene: 6. Germline lookup yields CDR1 MRHNA and CDR2 SNTAGT. The CDR3 extends over 15 amino acids. The CDR3 region has the DNA TGTGCCAGCAGTGAACGAGGGGGCCTTTACAATGAGCAGTTCTTC. Its translation: CASSERGGLYNEQFF.

Details on this clone: The junction shows a germline mismatch at one end, possibly a read error. This CDR3 is also generated by other DNA sequences in the sample. The CDR3 loop reads CSVEGRGYGELFF. For the CDR3, the DNA is TGCAGCGTTGAGGGGCGGGGGTACGGGGAACTGTTTTTT. The chain joins TRBV29-1 to TRBJ2-2; 7 bases are shared with TRBD2. The CDR3 length is 13 residues. CDR1 is SQVTM and CDR2 is ANQGSEA in the germline V gene.

CDR3 nucleotides: TGTGCCAGCAGGGCGACCGGGACAGGGGGCGGTGGCTACACCTTC. Translating it yields CASRATGTGGGGYTF. The chain links TRBV27 to TRBJ1-2; 12 bases align to TRBD1. The CDR3 runs 15 residues. The ends lost 6 bases at V and 7 bases at J; junction bases unmatched: 9. Germline CDR1 is MNHEY and CDR2 is SMNVEV (reference sequence).

This clone has just a few counts. The chain carries TRBV28 and TRBJ1-6; TRBD1 might be the D (5 bases). Germline V gene data show CDR1 as MDHEN and CDR2 as SYDVKM. The CDR3 runs 14 residues. Trimming removed 5 bases at V and 8 bases at J, with 13 bases between. CDR3 amino acids: CASSPRGTYSPLHF. CDR3 nucleotide sequence: TGTGCCAGCAGTCCGCGGGGGACTTATTCACCCCTCCACTTT.

The CDR3 spells CASSPAGRAEFF. CDR3 coding DNA: TGTGCCAGCAGCCCTGCGGGACGAGCGGAGTTCTTC. V and J are TRBV27 and TRBJ2-1; a weak D match, TRBD2 (6 bases). CDR1 and CDR2 from the germline V gene are MNHEY and SMNVEV (reference sequence). The CDR3 consists of 12 residues. The V and J ends lost 6 bases and 14 bases respectively, with 17 bases between them.

This chain links TRBV25-1 with TRBJ1-4, with 9 nucleotides matching TRBD1. The CDR3 consists of 15 residues. Germline V gene lookup returns CDR1 MGHDK and CDR2 SYGVNS. V lost 3 bases, J lost 7 bases, and 6 bases stayed unmatched. The CDR3 protein is CASSDSQGAFEKLFF. The CDR3 bases are TGTGCCAGCAGTGACTCACAGGGGGCCTTTGAAAAACTGTTTTTT.

This sequence joins TRBV4-3 and TRBJ2-7; D uncertain. V was pared by 0 bases and J by 0 bases, with 12 bases between. Germline loops: CDR1 LGHNA, CDR2 YSLEER. The CDR3 runs to 16 residues. The CDR3 nucleotides read TGCGCCAGCAGCCAAGATGCCCTCCTACTCTCCTACGAGCAGTACTTC. This encodes CASSQDALLLSYEQYF.

The J gene is TRBJ2-7, the V gene TRBV29-1; 7 bases agree with TRBD1. CDR1 is SQVTM, CDR2 ANQGSEA, per germline. The CDR3 totals 12 residues. The J segment lost 3 bases and the V segment lost 7 bases, leaving 6 bases of the junction unmatched. The CDR3 spells CSAATGIYEQYF. The DNA for the CDR3 is TGCAGCGCCGCGACAGGGATCTACGAGCAGTACTTC.

The chain links TRBV7-9 to TRBJ2-5; TRBD2 aligns across 12 bases. In germline, CDR1 is SEHNR, CDR2 FQNEAQ (reference sequence). The V segment lost 0 bases and the J segment 5 bases; nucleotides outside the gene matches: 7. CDR3 size: 17 residues. DNA of the CDR3: TGTGCCAGCAGCTTAGCGCCGGGACTAGCGGGCGGGGAGACCCAGTACTTC. Amino acid sequence: CASSLAPGLAGGETQYF.

As concerns this clone: One end of the junction fails to match germline, which may point to a read error. This sequence joins TRBV4-3 and TRBJ1-2; no reliable D call. Germline CDR1 and CDR2: LGHNA and YSLEER. CDR3 length: 15 residues. The CDR3 DNA sequence: TGCGCCAGCAGCCAATACCGGGATCCAAACTATGGCTACCCCTTC. It specifies CASSQYRDPNYGYPF.